This TCR beta chain stems from a study of PD-L1 blockade in urothelial cancer. The overall study: T cells were recovered from blood samples at a median of around 140,000.

Germline CDR1 and CDR2: SGHAT and FQNNGV. The CDR3 runs 12 residues. V was trimmed by 4 bases and J by 4 bases, leaving 7 bases between them. TCRdb's table, derived via immunoSEQ multiplex PCR, lists solely in-frame clones and lacks some. The sample carries 35,000 to 40,000 clones, around 85% recorded once. Documented time point: pretreatment peripheral blood. The study enrolled patients with locally advanced or metastatic urothelial carcinoma. The receptor's source is a man older than 75 with urothelial cancer. The sample was PBMCs, taken around atezolizumab (anti-PD-L1) treatment. The chain couples TRBV11-2 to TRBJ1-1; no clear D. CDR3 coding DNA: TGTGCCAGCAGCTCCAGGTTCACTGAAGCTTTCTTT. The encoded protein is CASSSRFTEAFF.